Below, one T cell receptor (beta chain) is given with its context. Its antigen is not identified. The CDR3 consists of 13 residues. Germline assignment: CDR1 SGHTA and CDR2 FQGTGA. Trimming pared 0 bases from V and 8 bases from J, leaving 8 bases between. These data originate in a study of T-cell memory formation after mild COVID-19. Regarding the study as a whole: CD8+ contracting clones occupied EMRA, while CD4+ ones occupied mainly CM and EM.

MiXCR was run by TCRdb on the 5' RACE reads, yielding one entry per CDR3 protein. Among just under 550,000 distinct CDR3 sequences listed, roughly 20% were seen once. Sequencing was done on a sample of PBMCs or a T cell subset sorted from them (not recorded which). The chain carries TRBV7-3 and TRBJ2-1; D is ambiguous. The TCR originated in an adult woman who had mild COVID-19 (a few samples of this study predate the infection). Cell type and time point are not known. The CDR3 is CASSLTLLDEQFF. In DNA, the CDR3 is TGTGCCAGCAGCTTAACCCTATTGGATGAGCAGTTCTTC.